Following are 22 T cell receptor beta chains from one sample sequenced in a study of shared clonotypes between healthy human individuals. The method was immunoSEQ multiplex PCR; TCRdb's version includes in-frame clones alone and lacks a portion of them. This sample has about 1 million clones, with roughly 75% found just once. Sequencing was done on a sample of memory CD4+ T cells sorted from blood. Subset reported: CD45RA-negative fraction. The receptors were gathered from a man aged 18 to 35 in good health.

The gene calls are TRBV5-1 and TRBJ1-3; maybe TRBD1 (6 bases). The CDR3 loop spans 17 amino acids. V dropped 0 bases and J dropped 2 bases, with 15 bases sitting between them. From germline, CDR1 is SGHRS and CDR2 YFSETQ. In nucleotides, the CDR3 is TGCGCCAGCAGCTTGGCGCGGGGGGGCAGCCCTGGAAACACCATATATTTT. Its translation is CASSLARGGSPGNTIYF. The complete variable domain, with remaining parts taken from reference TRBV5-1 and TRBJ1-3, reads KAGVTQTPRYLIKTRGQQVTLSCSPISGHRSVSWYQQTPGQGLQFLFEYFSETQRNKGNFPGRFSGRQFSNSRSEMNVSTLELGDSALYLCASSLARGGSPGNTIYFGEGSWLTVV.

This chain connects TRBV7-6 to TRBJ2-6, with D hard to call. Per germline, CDR1 SGHVS and CDR2 FNYEAQ. V was shortened by 3 bases and J by 0 bases, with 9 bases between the two germline ends. The CDR3 spans 16 residues. CDR3 sequence (DNA): TGTGCCAGCAGCTTTGTGCCGCGCTCTGGGGCCAACGTCCTGACTTTC. Translating it yields CASSFVPRSGANVLTF.

This sequence joins TRBV5-6 and TRBJ1-2, with D maybe TRBD1 (6 bases). The germline gives CDR1 SGHDT, CDR2 YYEEEE. Trimming removed 4 bases from V and 2 bases from J, with 12 bases in between. This CDR3 has 14 residues. CDR3 DNA: TGTGCCAGCAGCGTAGACAGGAGGAACTATGGCTACACCTTC. This codes for CASSVDRRNYGYTF.

This chain's CDR3 is CASTNPAGGVNEQFF. CDR3 bases: TGTGCCAGCACCAATCCCGCGGGAGGGGTCAATGAGCAGTTCTTC. The V call is TRBV6-5, the J call TRBJ2-1; 9 positions match TRBD2. CDR1 is MNHEY, CDR2 SVGAGI, per germline. This CDR3 is built from 15 residues. The J segment lost 6 bases and the V segment lost 7 bases, leaving 10 bases of the junction unmatched.

This clone was counted between two and nine times. CDR3 DNA sequence: TGTGCCACCGGCCGTGGGACGAACACCGGGGAGCTGTTTTTT. Residues: CATGRGTNTGELFF. This chain connects TRBV19 to TRBJ2-2; unclear D gene. The CDR3 consists of 14 residues. V gave up 10 bases and J gave up 0 bases, with 12 bases separating them. The V gene's germline CDR1 is LNHDA and CDR2 SQIVND (reference sequence).

The chain is built from TRBV6-1 and TRBJ2-1; D is uncertain. This CDR3 is built from 15 residues. Germline V gene sequence: CDR1 MNHNS, CDR2 SASEGT. Trimming removed 2 bases at V and 1 base at J, with 9 bases between. The CDR3 loop reads CASSEPAGSYNEQFF. CDR3 DNA sequence: TGTGCCAGCAGTGAACCCGCCGGGTCCTACAATGAGCAGTTCTTC.

The chain couples TRBV5-1 to TRBJ2-3, with TRBD2 matching over 7 bases. The V gene's germline CDR1 is SGHRS and CDR2 YFSETQ. This CDR3 spans 15 amino acids. V was pared by 2 bases and J by 0 bases, with 3 bases of the junction left unmatched. The chain's CDR3 is CASSFTGGSTDTQYF. The CDR3 bases are TGCGCCAGCAGCTTCACGGGGGGAAGCACAGATACGCAGTATTTT. Supplemented by reference TRBV5-1 and TRBJ2-3, the full variable domain reads KAGVTQTPRYLIKTRGQQVTLSCSPISGHRSVSWYQQTPGQGLQFLFEYFSETQRNKGNFPGRFSGRQFSNSRSEMNVSTLELGDSALYLCASSFTGGSTDTQYFGPGTRLTVL.

The chain uses TRBV18 and TRBJ2-5, with 11 positions matching TRBD2. V gave up 3 bases and J gave up 3 bases; unmatched junction bases: 6. CDR3 size: 16 residues. Germline loops: CDR1 KGHSH, CDR2 LQKENI. In DNA form, the CDR3 reads TGTGCCAGCTCACCCGGACTAGCGGGTTTAAAAGAGACCCAGTACTTC. Protein: CASSPGLAGLKETQYF.

The V call is TRBV5-1, the J call TRBJ2-6, with a weak D call TRBD1 (6 bases). The CDR3 runs to 17 residues. Trimming took off 2 bases at V and 0 bases at J, with 12 bases between the two ends. Germline V gene sequence: CDR1 SGHRS, CDR2 YFSETQ. CDR3 protein: CASSFPDSLSGANVLTF. CDR3 nucleotides: TGCGCCAGCAGCTTCCCGGACAGCCTCTCTGGGGCCAACGTCCTGACTTTC.

The genes are TRBV6-5 and TRBJ2-7; TRBD1 matches 10 bases. The CDR3 runs to 16 residues. Germline V gene lookup returns CDR1 MNHEY and CDR2 SVGAGI. Unmatched junction bases numbered 9, after V lost 0 bases and J lost 7 bases. The CDR3 nucleotides are TGTGCCAGCAGTTACTCGGCCGGGACAGGGGTGGGTGAGCAGTACTTC. This gives the protein CASSYSAGTGVGEQYF.

The V gene is TRBV7-9, the J gene TRBJ1-4, with D unresolved. The V gene lost 1 base and the J gene lost 5 bases, with 11 bases spanning the gap. This CDR3 has 15 amino acids. Germline CDR1 reads SEHNR; CDR2 reads FQNEAQ (reference sequence). The CDR3 here is CASSLGAASNEKLFF. CDR3 DNA sequence: TGTGCCAGCAGCTTAGGGGCAGCTTCGAATGAAAAACTGTTTTTT.

The chain uses TRBV6-1 and TRBJ2-1, with 8 bases matching TRBD1. Germline CDR1 reads MNHNS; CDR2 reads SASEGT. Trimming cost V 7 bases and J 2 bases; bases outside gene matches: 4. This CDR3 region has 14 residues. CDR3 loop: CASKTGAAYNEQFF. In DNA, the CDR3 is TGTGCCAGCAAGACAGGGGCTGCCTACAATGAGCAGTTCTTC.

V usage is TRBV19 and J usage is TRBJ1-6; D gene uncertain. The V end was cut by 5 bases, the J end by 9 bases, with 20 bases between. This CDR3 contains 16 residues. Germline lookup yields CDR1 LNHDA and CDR2 SQIVND (reference sequence). CDR3 bases: TGTGCCAGTAGTTCCTCGAGGGCCCCCGGCGGTTCACCCCTCCACTTT. It specifies CASSSSRAPGGSPLHF.

This chain joins TRBV28 and TRBJ2-5; D is perhaps TRBD1 (5 bases). Deletions cut 5 bases from V and 5 bases from J, with 15 bases between. The CDR3 runs 14 residues. The germline V gene has CDR1 MDHEN and CDR2 SYDVKM. Here the CDR3 reads CASSLTRPGETQYF. In DNA form, the CDR3 reads TGTGCCAGCAGTCTAACCAGGCCAGGGGAGACCCAGTACTTC.

The chain combines TRBV29-1 with TRBJ2-7; D unresolved. The CDR3 is 13 residues long. In germline, CDR1 is SQVTM, CDR2 ANQGSEA. Trimming pared 0 bases from V and 7 bases from J, leaving 13 bases between. The CDR3 here is CSVEDFPLREQYF. The CDR3 region has the DNA TGCAGCGTTGAAGACTTTCCCCTACGGGAGCAGTACTTC.

This chain uses TRBV7-9 with TRBJ1-4; D uncertain. Per germline, CDR1 SEHNR and CDR2 FQNEAQ (reference sequence). The length of the CDR3 is 15 residues. Trimming cost V 2 bases and J 6 bases, with 13 bases left between them. The CDR3 protein is CASSLSPQPYEKLFF. The DNA of the CDR3 is TGTGCCAGCAGCTTAAGCCCTCAGCCCTATGAAAAACTGTTTTTT. The full variable domain, in which reference TRBV7-9 and TRBJ1-4 provide the parts outside the CDR3, is DTGVSQNPRHKITKRGQNVTFRCDPISEHNRLYWYRQTLGQGPEFLTYFQNEAQLEKSRLLSDRFSAERPKGSFSTLEIQRTEQGDSAMYLCASSLSPQPYEKLFFGSGTQLSVL.

The table lists this clone with a few counts. This chain links TRBV4-1 with TRBJ2-3; TRBD2 might be the D (6 bases). V was pared by 5 bases and J by 2 bases, with 8 bases between. CDR3 length equals 13 residues. Germline V gene sequence: CDR1 MGHRA, CDR2 YSYEKL. The CDR3 DNA follows: TGCGCCAGCAGCGGGAGGAACACAGATACGCAGTATTTT. It encodes CASSGRNTDTQYF.

This chain links TRBV10-1 with TRBJ1-6; 9 positions agree with TRBD1. The CDR3 sequence is 16 residues long. Unmatched junction bases numbered 11, after V lost 7 bases and J lost 7 bases. The germline CDR1 and CDR2 sequences are WNHNN and SYGVQD (reference sequence). The CDR3 is CASTHPGTGNNSPLHF. The DNA for the CDR3 is TGCGCCAGCACCCATCCCGGGACAGGGAACAATTCACCCCTCCACTTT.

The rearrangement uses TRBV25-1 and TRBJ1-2; D is perhaps TRBD1 (6 bases). The CDR3 is made up of 11 amino acids. Germline-derived CDR1 and CDR2 are MGHDK and SYGVNS. The V end was cut by 8 bases, the J end by 2 bases, with 6 bases between. The CDR3 is CASQGNYGYTF. The CDR3 nucleotides are TGTGCCAGCCAGGGGAACTATGGCTACACCTTC.

The chain recombines TRBV14 with TRBJ1-1; no reliable D call. The CDR3 is made up of 13 amino acids. The ends were cut back, 1 base at V and 7 bases at J, with 10 bases in the middle. Germline assignment: CDR1 SGHDN and CDR2 FVKESK. The DNA of the CDR3 is TGTGCCAGCAGCCAAGCGTTGGCAGGTGAAGCTTTCTTT. Protein: CASSQALAGEAFF.

This clone has only one observation. The V and J genes are TRBV6-5 and TRBJ1-6, with TRBD1 identical over 7 bases. Looked up from germline, CDR1 is MNHEY and CDR2 is SVGAGI. Unmatched junction bases numbered 3, after V lost 6 bases and J lost 4 bases. The CDR3 sequence is 14 residues long. The CDR3, as DNA: TGTGCCAGCAGACGGGACAGATATAATTCACCCCTCCACTTT. This encodes CASRRDRYNSPLHF.

This clone was counted many times. The genes are TRBV4-1 and TRBJ1-5, with 9 bases fitting TRBD1. This CDR3 region has 16 residues. After removal of 0 bases from V and 7 bases from J, the junction contained 7 bases not matched to a gene. Germline CDR1 reads MGHRA; CDR2 reads YSYEKL. CDR3 in amino acids: CASSQEVGQGNQPQHF. For the CDR3, the DNA is TGCGCCAGCAGCCAAGAGGTTGGACAGGGGAACCAGCCCCAGCATTTT.